This T cell receptor (beta chain) was captured in a study of blood T cell repertoires in COVID-19. Assay used: immunoSEQ multiplex PCR; TCRdb lists only in-frame clones, some missing. Counted here are about 150,000 clones, 85% occurring once; the ten biggest clones make up around 3.1%. The specimen sequenced was peripheral blood. This clonotype was sampled from a woman aged 35 to 49 with active or convalescent COVID-19.

The CDR3 DNA follows: TGTGCCAGCAGTGAAGGAGACTATGGCTACACCTTC. Translation: CASSEGDYGYTF. This chain links TRBV2 with TRBJ1-2; D is ambiguous. The CDR3 sequence is 12 residues long. Germline loops: CDR1 SNHLY, CDR2 FYNNEI. The germline V and J ends were trimmed by 1 base and 3 bases, with 3 bases remaining between them.